These T cell receptor beta chains were read from a single sample in a study of T cell responses to AZD1222 COVID-19 vaccine. Using immunoSEQ multiplex PCR, the repertoire was profiled, and TCRdb retains in-frame clones only, with some absent. The table lists about 120,000 clones, just over 85% of them singletons. Here the sequenced sample was peripheral blood, taken on day 0 of AZD1222 vaccination. All receptors derive from an adult in good health. The CDR3 runs from the conserved cysteine through the conserved F or W. A D gene is named only where the DNA matches it firmly. Clone size appears in some rows only: once, few, many, or a class for an expanded clone.

d_gene,v_gene,abundance,j_gene,CDR3aa,CDR3nt
TRBD2,TRBV4-1,.,TRBJ2-4,CASSQAAGTSGTIQYF,TGCGCCAGCAGCCAAGCCGCCGGGACTAGCGGGACCATTCAGTACTTC
.,TRBV10-3,few,TRBJ1-2,CAIKTENYGYTF,TGTGCCATCAAAACCGAGAACTATGGCTACACCTTC
TRBD2,TRBV6-5,.,TRBJ2-4,CASRSGTSGKNIQYF,TGTGCCAGCAGGTCCGGGACTAGCGGCAAAAACATTCAGTACTTC
TRBD1,TRBV14,once,TRBJ2-1,CASSQGQGAPREQFF,TGTGCCAGCAGCCAAGGCCAGGGGGCCCCCCGGGAGCAGTTCTTC
TRBD2,TRBV24-1,.,TRBJ2-7,CATSDSGTSSRDEQYF,TGTGCCACCAGTGATTCCGGGACTAGTAGTCGGGACGAGCAGTACTTC
.,TRBV5-5,.,TRBJ2-5,CASSLGSGGRTQYF,TGTGCCAGCAGCTTGGGTTCCGGGGGCCGGACCCAGTACTTC
.,TRBV18,.,TRBJ2-2,CASSPPSANTGELFF,TGTGCCAGCTCACCACCTAGCGCGAACACCGGGGAGCTGTTTTTT
.,TRBV6-5,once,TRBJ1-5,CASSKDRTPQPQHF,TGTGCCAGCAGTAAGGACAGAACTCCTCAGCCCCAGCATTTT
TRBD2,TRBV4-1,.,TRBJ2-7,CASSLGLAGTYEQYF,TGCGCCAGCAGCCTCGGACTAGCGGGGACCTACGAGCAGTACTTC
TRBD2,TRBV4-2,.,TRBJ2-1,CASSQELAIRGEQFF,TGTGCCAGCAGCCAAGAACTAGCGATCCGGGGTGAGCAGTTCTTC
TRBD1,TRBV6-5,.,TRBJ2-3,CASSYDRGPTDTQYF,TGTGCCAGCAGCTACGACAGGGGGCCCACAGATACGCAGTATTTT
TRBD1,TRBV28,.,TRBJ2-7,CASSSDRGGEQYF,TGTGCCAGCAGTTCCGACAGGGGTGGCGAGCAGTACTTC
TRBD1,TRBV5-1,.,TRBJ1-1,CASSSWGQGLEAFF,TGCGCCAGCAGCTCCTGGGGACAGGGACTTGAAGCTTTCTTT
TRBD1,TRBV19,.,TRBJ1-1,CAVGQGNTEAFF,TGTGCCGTAGGACAGGGGAACACTGAAGCTTTCTTT
.,TRBV5-3,.,TRBJ2-7,CARSPASADSYEQYF,TGTGCCAGAAGCCCTGCTAGCGCCGACTCCTACGAGCAGTACTTC
.,TRBV3-1/TRBV3-2,once,TRBJ2-1,CASSQDASYNEQFF,TGTGCCAGCAGCCAGGACGCCTCCTACAATGAGCAGTTCTTC
TRBD2,TRBV7-3,.,TRBJ2-1,CASSLEVAGATYNEQFF,TGTGCCAGCAGCTTAGAAGTAGCGGGCGCTACTTACAATGAGCAGTTCTTC
TRBD1,TRBV10-3,.,TRBJ2-7,CAISETDRGPYEQYF,TGTGCCATCAGTGAGACGGACAGGGGCCCCTACGAGCAGTACTTC
.,TRBV29-1,.,TRBJ2-3,CSVEGLGYMGDTQYF,TGCAGCGTTGAAGGCCTCGGCTACATGGGAGATACGCAGTATTTT
.,TRBV19,once,TRBJ2-7,CASSIAGQSSYEQYF,TGTGCCAGTAGTATAGCCGGACAGTCCTCCTACGAGCAGTACTTC
TRBD1,TRBV6-1,.,TRBJ2-1,CASSSTGTAINEQFF,TGTGCCAGCAGTTCCACCGGGACAGCAATTAATGAGCAGTTCTTC
.,TRBV18,.,TRBJ1-3,CASSRAGSQAGNTIYF,TGTGCCAGCTCACGGGCAGGCTCCCAGGCGGGAAACACCATATATTTT
.,TRBV27,.,TRBJ2-5,CATTGTPGGKTQYF,TGTGCCACCACCGGGACACCCGGCGGAAAGACCCAGTACTTC
.,TRBV27,.,TRBJ2-2,CASSLWGMNTGELFF,TGTGCCAGCAGTTTATGGGGTATGAACACCGGGGAGCTGTTTTTT